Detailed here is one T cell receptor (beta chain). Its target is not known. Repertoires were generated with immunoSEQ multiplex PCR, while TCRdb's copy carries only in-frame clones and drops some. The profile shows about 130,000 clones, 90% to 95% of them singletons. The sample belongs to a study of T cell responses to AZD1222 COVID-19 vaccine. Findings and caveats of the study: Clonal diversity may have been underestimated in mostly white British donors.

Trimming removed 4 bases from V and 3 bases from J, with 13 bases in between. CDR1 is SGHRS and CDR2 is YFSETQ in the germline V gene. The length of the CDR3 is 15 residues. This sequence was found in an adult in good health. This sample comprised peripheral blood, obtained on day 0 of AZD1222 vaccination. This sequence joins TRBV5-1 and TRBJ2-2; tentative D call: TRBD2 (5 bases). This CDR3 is CASSNTDSHTGELFF. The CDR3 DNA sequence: TGCGCCAGCAGCAACACGGACTCTCACACCGGGGAGCTGTTTTTT.